This entry concerns a single T cell receptor (beta chain). Its antigen has not been determined. No base quality information exists; no much larger clone differs at one position. Single viable CD3+CD4+CD8-CD45RO+ cells were sorted as memory CD4+ T cells on a FACSAria II. CMV serostatus was determined using a Roche Elecsys assay that detects serum IgG against CMV pp150, pp28, p38 and p52. After the samples were thawed, total CD4+ T cells were enriched through positive selection using CD4 magnetic microbeads. The samples came from a different study that was designed specifically to examine the CD4+ T cell memory repertoire. Peripheral blood mononuclear cells were isolated and cryopreserved following standard operating procedures; serum was stored at -80 °C. The staining used CD3-PerCP (BW264/56), CD4-APC (RPA-T4), CD45RO-PE (UCHT1) and CD8-Pacific Orange (3B5) antibodies, and Sytox blue was used to exclude non-viable cells.

The CDR3 goes from the cysteine to the phenylalanine over 13 residues. Only the CDR3 portion is preserved as DNA: 39 bases, with reading frame beginning at the first base. Sequences SGHTA (CDR1) and FQGTGA (CDR2) are obtained from the germline V gene. Trimming removed 8 bases from V and 3 bases from J; the gene matches leave 3 bases unexplained. This specimen comes from a study of memory CD4+ T cells and cytomegalovirus serostatus (dated by TCRdb to between 2017 and 2020). Turning to the overall study: The cohort included roughly 35 healthy adults from Belgium, of whom 9 were CMV seropositive and roughly 25 were CMV seronegative. CD4+ memory TCRbeta repertoires of a Belgian cohort with known cytomegalovirus serostatus were sequenced in order to replicate a published TCR-based CMV serostatus classifier.

The Quick-DNA Microprep Kit was used to extract genomic DNA from the sorted cells. Amplification of TCRbeta DNA was done with the immunoSEQ hsTCRbeta kit, following the protocol from the manufacturer. TCRbeta libraries were sequenced on an Illumina MiSeq instrument. The authors' analysis ran thus. Removing out-of-frame sequences left 2,204,828 distinct TCRbeta sequences, an average of about 70,000 per individual. Each individual was scored according to the count of approximately 170 previously reported CMV-associated TCRbeta sequences and the total productive distinct TCRbeta count. A beta-binomial model was reimplemented in Python, and random forests from scikit-learn, run with default parameters, were trained on data from the US cohort. Classifier performance on the Belgian cohort was summarized as median AUC with percentile confidence intervals calculated over 10,000 bootstrap iterations. TCRdb re-hosts the immuneACCESS table, in-frame sequences only. Its copies lack some clones; in the studies checked, an unresolved V gene accounts for under half of them, and the cause for the rest is not known. That table supplies the V and J calls and clone size; D and trimming were determined from the DNA. The sample records about 58,000 clones, roughly 84% of which are singletons. The biggest ten clones account for just under 0.5% of the sample.

Overall study outcomes, separate from this receptor: On the Belgian cohort, the classifier built on the original framework reached a median bootstrapped AUC of roughly 0.96, with a 95% CI of 0.76-1.00. Of around 160 previously reported CMV-associated TCRbeta sequences, some 73 appeared in the CD4+ memory repertoires, each in one to five individuals. CMV serostatus prediction reached a median bootstrapped AUC of 0.95 with the original framework and just under 0.92 with a US-trained random forest. Unlike the original study, which covered naive and memory CD4+ and CD8+ populations, the Belgian study sequenced only CD4+CD45RO+ memory cells. Results were interpreted as suggesting that the CMV-associated TCR signature is largely present in the CD4+ memory repertoire.

The chain uses TRBV7-3 and TRBJ1-5, and 8 junction bases match TRBD1. The sequence was collected from an adult in good health and CMV-seronegative. Some clones in this sample may be carry-over from other donors' samples. The sequenced sample was memory CD4+ T cells from blood. The DNA is TGTGCCAGCTCAGGGGGCCACAATCAGCCCCAGCATTTT. Its translation is CASSGGHNQPQHF.